The 19 T cell receptor beta chains presented below share a single source sample, sequenced in a study of blood T cell repertoires in COVID-19. TCRdb's table, derived via immunoSEQ multiplex PCR, lists solely in-frame clones and lacks some. The sample carries around 270,000 clones, around 84% recorded once. Sample: peripheral blood. The source is a woman between 40 and 50 years old who had recovered from COVID-19.

The V call is TRBV28, the J call TRBJ1-2, with D possibly being TRBD1 (5 bases). Looked up from germline, CDR1 is MDHEN and CDR2 is SYDVKM. V dropped 5 bases and J dropped 4 bases, with 26 bases sitting between them. CDR3 length: 18 amino acids. In DNA, the CDR3 is TGTGCCAGCAGTATAAGGGTCTCAGCGGGGCGAGGTGTCTATGGCTACACCTTC. It is translated as CASSIRVSAGRGVYGYTF.

As concerns this clone: Within the sample, other DNA sequences also encode this same CDR3. The rearrangement joins TRBV12-3 or TRBV12-4 to TRBJ2-7; D unresolved. The CDR3 totals 12 residues. Trimming removed 3 bases at V and 3 bases at J, with 6 bases between. The chain's CDR3 is CASSFGGYEQYF. The CDR3 coding sequence is TGTGCCAGCAGTTTCGGTGGCTACGAGCAGTACTTC.

V is TRBV5-1 and J is TRBJ2-1; TRBD2 agrees at 11 bases. Trimming removed 5 bases from V and 5 bases from J; junction bases left unmatched: 6. The germline gives CDR1 SGHRS, CDR2 YFSETQ. The CDR3 is 15 residues long. CDR3 nucleotide sequence: TGCGCCAGCAGGTCGTTAGCGGGGGGGCACAATGAGCAGTTCTTC. Protein sequence: CASRSLAGGHNEQFF.

The rearrangement joins TRBV2 to TRBJ2-5, with a weak D call TRBD1 (6 bases). V lost 6 bases and J lost 8, with 13 bases in between. There are 12 residues in the CDR3. Germline V gives CDR1 SNHLY, CDR2 FYNNEI. In DNA, the CDR3 is TGTGCCAGCAGGGACAGAACGGGTACCCAGTACTTC. Amino acids: CASRDRTGTQYF.

The chain carries TRBV15 and TRBJ1-4; 8 nucleotides line up with TRBD1. Trimming at V came to 2 bases and at J to 8 bases, leaving 10 bases not matched to a gene. The CDR3 consists of 16 residues. CDR1 and CDR2 from the germline V gene are LNHNV and YYDKDF (reference sequence). DNA of the CDR3: TGTGCCACCAGCAGATCTACGGACAGGGTTGGGGAAAAACTGTTTTTT. Protein product: CATSRSTDRVGEKLFF.

This clone was observed once. The V call is TRBV30, the J call TRBJ1-2, with TRBD1 matching over 12 bases. The CDR3 runs 15 residues. V lost 2 bases to trimming and J lost 4 bases; unmatched junction nucleotides: 5. Germline-derived CDR1 and CDR2 are GTSNPN and SVGIG (reference sequence). CDR3 sequence: CAWSRGTGGVYGYTF. The CDR3 bases are TGTGCCTGGAGTAGGGGGACAGGGGGCGTCTATGGCTACACCTTC.

Remarks on this clone: Other nucleotide sequences from this sample produce the same CDR3. V gene TRBV5-4 combines with J gene TRBJ1-2, with TRBD1 matching 9 bases. V dropped 1 base and J dropped 2; count of bases not matched to a gene: 0. Germline V gives CDR1 SGHNT, CDR2 YYREEE (reference sequence). The CDR3 is 14 residues long. In DNA form, the CDR3 reads TGTGCCAGCAGCTTGACAGGGGGCAACTATGGCTACACCTTC. It is translated as CASSLTGGNYGYTF.

This chain uses TRBV9 with TRBJ2-5, with D possibly TRBD2 on 5 matching bases. V dropped 0 bases and J dropped 0 bases, with 15 bases sitting between them. The CDR3 runs 17 residues. The V gene's germline CDR1 is SGDLS and CDR2 YYNGEE. The CDR3 nucleotides are TGTGCCAGCAGCGTAGGTTTTGGCAGAGGGTACCAAGAGACCCAGTACTTC. This gives the protein CASSVGFGRGYQETQYF.

The chain uses TRBV28 and TRBJ1-6; TRBD1 is a possible D gene (5 bases). Trimming stripped 5 bases from V and 7 bases from J, with 6 bases between. CDR3 length: 12 amino acids. From germline, CDR1 is MDHEN and CDR2 SYDVKM. In DNA form, the CDR3 reads TGTGCCAGCAGTGGGGGGAATTCACCCCTCCACTTT. This gives the protein CASSGGNSPLHF. Supplemented by reference TRBV28 and TRBJ1-6, the full variable domain reads DVKVTQSSRYLVKRTGEKVFLECVQDMDHENMFWYRQDPGLGLRLIYFSYDVKMKEKGDIPEGYSVSREKKERFSLILESASTNQTSMYLCASSGGNSPLHFGNGTRLTVT.

The chain carries TRBV5-1 and TRBJ2-7; D unclear. Between the trimmed V and J ends, which lost 1 base and 3 bases, there was a span of 8 bases. CDR1 and CDR2 (germline): SGHRS, YFSETQ. This CDR3 has 13 amino acids. The CDR3 DNA reads as TGCGCCAGCAGCTTGTGGGCAAACTACGAGCAGTACTTC. Protein product: CASSLWANYEQYF.

The CDR3 is CASRNVRGDPSSYNEQFF. The CDR3 nucleotides read TGCGCCAGCAGAAACGTACGGGGGGATCCCTCTTCCTACAATGAGCAGTTCTTC. The J gene is TRBJ2-1, the V gene TRBV5-1; 7 bases agree with TRBD2. The germline gives CDR1 SGHRS, CDR2 YFSETQ. The J segment lost 1 base and the V segment lost 5 bases, leaving 15 bases of the junction unmatched. The CDR3 loop spans 18 amino acids.

The rearrangement uses TRBV30 and TRBJ2-7; D may be TRBD1 (6 bases). V lost 3 bases, J lost 5 bases, and 14 bases lay in between. CDR1 and CDR2 (germline): GTSNPN, SVGIG (reference sequence). CDR3 length equals 13 residues. This CDR3 reads CAWRMDRLNEQYF. For the CDR3, the DNA is TGTGCCTGGAGAATGGACAGACTGAACGAGCAGTACTTC.

For the CDR3, the DNA is TGCGCCAGCAGTAACAGGGGGCAGTCTAATGAAAAACTGTTTTTT. Its translation is CASSNRGQSNEKLFF. The chain uses TRBV10-2 and TRBJ1-4, with 9 bases fitting TRBD1. The CDR3 sequence is 15 residues long. Trimming at V came to 5 bases and at J to 3 bases, leaving 4 bases not matched to a gene. The germline V gene encodes CDR1 WSHSY and CDR2 SAAADI.

This clone was counted at least ten times. The genes are TRBV4-1 and TRBJ2-7; D is unclear. Germline V lookup: CDR1 MGHRA, CDR2 YSYEKL. Trimming pared 0 bases from V and 1 base from J, leaving 7 bases between. The CDR3 spans 14 residues. Here the CDR3 DNA reads TGCGCCAGCAGCCAAGATCCGGGTTCCTACGAGCAGTACTTC. This gives the protein CASSQDPGSYEQYF.

The gene calls are TRBV9 and TRBJ1-1; no clear D. CDR1 is SGDLS, CDR2 YYNGEE, per germline. V was cut by 4 bases and J by 2 bases, with 15 bases left in between. There are 15 residues in the CDR3. The CDR3 nucleotides read TGTGCCAGCAGCCCCGACAAGGCAGCCAACACTGAAGCTTTCTTT. Encoded protein: CASSPDKAANTEAFF.

The genes are TRBV5-1 and TRBJ1-4; TRBD1 matches 7 bases. Germline V gene sequence: CDR1 SGHRS, CDR2 YFSETQ. This CDR3 region has 14 residues. Germline trimming cut 4 bases from V and 5 bases from J; bases unmatched to any gene: 5. The CDR3 protein is CASSGGQPNEKLFF. The CDR3 DNA reads as TGCGCCAGCAGCGGGGGACAGCCAAATGAAAAACTGTTTTTT.

This chain joins TRBV11-2 and TRBJ1-5; the match to TRBD1 covers 12 bases. The V and J ends lost 5 bases and 5 bases, in that order; junction bases with no gene match: 4. The CDR3 consists of 15 residues. CDR1 and CDR2 (germline): SGHAT, FQNNGV. The CDR3 DNA is TGTGCCAGCAGCCCCGGGACAGGGGGCTATCAGCCCCAGCATTTT. This sequence encodes CASSPGTGGYQPQHF.

The chain links TRBV5-1 to TRBJ2-2, with 8 bases that match TRBD1. The germline gives CDR1 SGHRS, CDR2 YFSETQ. J gave up 2 bases and V 4 bases, and 7 bases lay outside the gene matches. The CDR3 consists of 16 residues. This CDR3 is CASSPRTGTNTGELFF. The CDR3 nucleotides read TGCGCCAGCAGCCCACGGACAGGGACCAACACCGGGGAGCTGTTTTTT.

For the CDR3, the DNA is TGCGCCAGCAGCACCGACAGGGGACCAGGGGGGGAGCTGTTTTTT. This sequence encodes CASSTDRGPGGELFF. The gene calls are TRBV5-1 and TRBJ2-2, with 8 nucleotides matching TRBD1. The germline CDR1 and CDR2 sequences are SGHRS and YFSETQ. The ends lost 4 bases at V and 8 bases at J; junction bases unmatched: 10. There are 15 residues in the CDR3.